A single sample is the source of the 13 T cell receptor beta chains below, sequenced in a study of tumor-infiltrating lymphocytes in primary liver carcinoma. From roughly 500 ng total RNA, TCR beta cDNA was generated with a primer in the constant region. Libraries covering TCR beta were generated through three nested multiplex PCR rounds (using a slightly modified ARM-PCR). A C-beta reverse primer and TRBV1-TRBV30 forward primers served in each of the first two PCR rounds, at 10 cycles apiece. One entry per CDR3 protein, called by TCRdb with MiXCR from the multiplex PCR reads. The sample has about 25,000 distinct CDR3 sequences, around 77% seen once. Between about 18 and 33 mg of unsorted bulk tissue served as the source from which RNA and DNA were co-extracted. Sequencing was performed on liver tumor tissue from sampling region 5. Noted subset: tumor region T5, tumor centre. Every receptor here comes from a woman in her twenties or thirties with primary liver carcinoma and hepatitis B virus infection.

This clonotype appeared once. In this CDR3 the conserved last residue, phenylalanine or tryptophan, is missing, so a read error is likely. V gene TRBV7-8 combines with J gene TRBJ2-3; 10 bases fit TRBD2. The CDR3 spans 16 residues. V lost 2 bases to trimming and J lost 5 bases; unmatched junction nucleotides: 7. The germline CDR1 and CDR2 sequences are SGHVS and FQNEAQ. The CDR3 reads CASSLRAGGPGDTQYL. The CDR3 DNA sequence: TGTGCCAGCAGCTTAAGAGCGGGAGGGCCTGGAGATACGCAGTATCTT.

Comments on this clonotype: At one end, the junction sequence differs from germline, possibly due to a read error. The V and J genes are TRBV4-2 and TRBJ1-2; 7 nucleotides align to TRBD1. Germline V CDR1 and CDR2: LGHNA, YNFKEQ. The CDR3 is 16 amino acids. In DNA form, the CDR3 reads TGTGCAAGCAGCCAAGATCGAGAGGGGGCCGGCTATGGCTACACCTTC. Translated: CASSQDREGAGYGYTF.

Details on this clonotype: Germline is not matched at one junction end, which may reflect a read error. The chain uses TRBV12-3 or TRBV12-4 and TRBJ2-2; tentatively, D is TRBD1 (5 bases). The CDR3 is made up of 16 amino acids. CDR3 DNA: TGTGTCAGCACTCCCCGAGGTGGGGCCGGCACTGGGGAGCTGTTTTTT. This codes for CVSTPRGGAGTGELFF.

Of note for this clonotype: Relative to the germline gene, one junction end is altered; a read error may explain this. J is TRBJ2-2 and V is TRBV7-8, with 12 nucleotides matching TRBD2. The CDR3 covers 18 residues. Germline assignment: CDR1 SGHVS and CDR2 FQNEAQ. CDR3 amino acids: CASSSFRLAGEDTWELFF. The CDR3 DNA reads TGCGCCAGCAGTTCCTTTAGACTAGCGGGAGAGGACACCTGGGAGCTGTTTTTT. Complete variable domain (other parts from reference TRBV7-8 and TRBJ2-2): GAGVSQSPRYKVAKRGQDVALRCDPISGHVSLFWYQQALGQGPEFLTYFQNEAQLDKSGLPSDRFFAERPEGSVSTLKIQRTQQEDSAVYLCASSSFRLAGEDTWELFFGEGSRLTVL.

Points on this clonotype: A read error may explain this, as a much larger clone is one base away. The chain is built from TRBV29-1 and TRBJ2-2; the D gene is possibly TRBD1 (6 bases). Germline V gene data show CDR1 as SQVTM and CDR2 as ANQGSEA. CDR3 length: 12 amino acids. This CDR3 is CSVVAWHRELLF. In DNA form, the CDR3 reads TGCAGCGTTGTGGCATGGCACAGGGAGCTGCTTTTT.

This chain connects TRBV21-1 to TRBJ2-2; no check of the table's D call, TRBD1, against the DNA was made. TRBV21-1 is a known pseudogene. CDR3 length equals 16 residues. The CDR3 DNA sequence: TGTGCCAGCAGCAAGGCAGGGGCCGTGGGGACCGGGGAGCTGTTTTTT. Translation gives CASSKAGAVGTGELFF.

In regard to this clonotype: A read error may be the cause here, since a much bigger clone is one base away. The V and J genes are TRBV19 and TRBJ2-1; D gene ambiguous. The CDR3 has 13 residues. Germline values: CDR1 LNHDA, CDR2 SQIVND (reference sequence). V was cut by 5 bases and J by 7 bases, with 12 bases left in between. CDR3 region: CASSDGRRNEQFF. The CDR3 bases are TGTGCCAGTAGTGACGGCCGACGGAATGAGCAGTTCTTC.

At least ten counts were recorded for this clonotype. This rearrangement joins TRBV29-1 to TRBJ2-3, with TRBD2 matching over 8 bases. The germline V gene has CDR1 SQVTM and CDR2 ANQGSEA. V dropped 8 bases and J dropped 3; count of bases not matched to a gene: 13. This CDR3 contains 15 residues. The DNA for the CDR3 is TGCAGCCTTCGGACAAGCGGGAGTAGAACAGATACGCAGTATTTT. This codes for CSLRTSGSRTDTQYF.

This clonotype was observed once. The V and J genes are TRBV7-2 and TRBJ2-7; 9 bases line up with TRBD2. CDR1 is SGHTA and CDR2 is FQGNSA in the germline V gene. The CDR3 totals 14 residues. V lost 7 bases, J lost 4 bases, and 8 bases stayed unmatched. CDR3 nucleotide sequence: TGTGCCAGCAATTTATCTAGCGGGATTTACGAGCAGTACTTC. It encodes CASNLSSGIYEQYF. The full variable domain, in which reference TRBV7-2 and TRBJ2-7 provide the parts outside the CDR3, is GAGVSQSPSNKVTEKGKDVELRCDPISGHTALYWYRQSLGQGLEFLIYFQGNSAPDKSGLPSDRFSAERTGGSVSTLTIQRTQQEDSAVYLCASNLSSGIYEQYFGPGTRLTVT.

The gene calls are TRBV28 and TRBJ2-1, with D possibly TRBD1 on 6 matching bases. CDR1 MDHEN and CDR2 SYDVKM come from the germline V gene. Trimming pared 3 bases from V and 7 bases from J, leaving 19 bases between. The CDR3 contains 16 residues. For the CDR3, the DNA is TGTGCCAGCAGTTTCGAGGGGTGGCAGGGGTGGAATGAGCAGTTCTTC. Translating it yields CASSFEGWQGWNEQFF.

The chain is built from TRBV11-3 and TRBJ2-1; D is tentatively TRBD1 or TRBD2 (5 bases each). The V and J ends lost 11 bases and 0 bases respectively, with 17 bases between them. Germline CDR1 reads SGHNT; CDR2 reads YENEEA. CDR3 length: 15 amino acids. CDR3 coding DNA: TGTGCCGGTATCTTCGGGGCCCGCTCCTACAATGAGCAGTTCTTC. Amino acids: CAGIFGARSYNEQFF.

Regarding this clonotype: The junction departs from germline at one end; a sequencing error may be responsible. This sequence joins TRBV11-3 and TRBJ2-6; the D gene is possibly TRBD1 (6 bases). Germline V CDR1 and CDR2: SGHNT, YENEEA. The CDR3 sequence is 20 residues long. As DNA, the CDR3 is TGTGCCGGCAGCCACTTCGGCGGTGGGGGCTCCCACTCTGGGGCCAACGTCCTGACTTTC. This gives the protein CAGSHFGGGGSHSGANVLTF.

To note about this clonotype: An end of the junction differs from the germline gene, which may be a read error. The J gene is TRBJ2-7, the V gene TRBV5-5; tentative D call: TRBD2 (5 bases). CDR1 and CDR2 from the germline V gene are SGHKS and YYEKEE (reference sequence). The CDR3 totals 14 residues. The CDR3 DNA sequence: TGTGCCAGCGGCTTCGAACAGACTATCTACGAGCACTGCTTC. The encoded protein is CASGFEQTIYEHCF.